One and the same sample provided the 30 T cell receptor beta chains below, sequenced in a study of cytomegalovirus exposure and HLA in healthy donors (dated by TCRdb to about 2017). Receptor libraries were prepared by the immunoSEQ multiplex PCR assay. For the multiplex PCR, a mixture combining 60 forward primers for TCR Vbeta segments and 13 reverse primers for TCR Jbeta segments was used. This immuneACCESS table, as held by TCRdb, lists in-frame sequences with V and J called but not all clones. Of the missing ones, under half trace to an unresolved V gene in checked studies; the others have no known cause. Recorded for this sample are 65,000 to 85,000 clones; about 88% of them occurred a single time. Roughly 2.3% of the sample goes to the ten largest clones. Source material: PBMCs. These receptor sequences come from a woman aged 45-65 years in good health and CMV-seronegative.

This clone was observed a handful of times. CDR3 in DNA: TGTGCCATCAGCCCTAGCGGGGGGGGGAAGGATACGCAGTATTTT. This gives the protein CAISPSGGGKDTQYF. The rearrangement links TRBV10-3 to TRBJ2-3; TRBD2 matches at 12 bases. The junction had 7 bases not matched to a gene; V was cut back by 6 bases and J by 6 bases. Germline V gene data show CDR1 as ENHRY and CDR2 as SYGVKD. This CDR3 comprises 15 residues.

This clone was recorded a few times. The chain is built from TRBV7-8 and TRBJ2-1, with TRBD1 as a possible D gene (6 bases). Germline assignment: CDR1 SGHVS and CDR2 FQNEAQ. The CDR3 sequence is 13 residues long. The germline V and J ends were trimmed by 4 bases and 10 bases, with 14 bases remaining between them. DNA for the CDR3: TGTGCCAGCAGCTCCGCCCCGCAGGGGGAGCAGTTCTTC. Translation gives CASSSAPQGEQFF.

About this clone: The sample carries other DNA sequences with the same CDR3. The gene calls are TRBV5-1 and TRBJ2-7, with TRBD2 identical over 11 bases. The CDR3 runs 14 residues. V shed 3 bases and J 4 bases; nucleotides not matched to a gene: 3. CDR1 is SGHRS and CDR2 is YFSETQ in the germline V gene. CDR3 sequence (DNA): TGCGCCAGCAGCTCCGGGACTAGCGGTTACGAGCAGTACTTC. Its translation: CASSSGTSGYEQYF.

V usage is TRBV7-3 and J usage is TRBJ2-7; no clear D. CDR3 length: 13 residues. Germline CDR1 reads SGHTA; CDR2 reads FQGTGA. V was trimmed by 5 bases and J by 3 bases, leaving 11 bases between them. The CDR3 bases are TGTGCCAGCAGCACGTATACCGGCTACGAGCAGTACTTC. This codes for CASSTYTGYEQYF.

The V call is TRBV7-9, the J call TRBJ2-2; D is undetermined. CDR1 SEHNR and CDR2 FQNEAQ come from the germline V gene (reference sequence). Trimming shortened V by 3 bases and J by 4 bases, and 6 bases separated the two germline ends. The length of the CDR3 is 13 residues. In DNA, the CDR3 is TGTGCCAGCAGCTTCCCCCTCACCGGGGAGCTGTTTTTT. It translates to CASSFPLTGELFF.

Written as DNA, the CDR3 is TGTGCCAGCAGCTTAGGGACAGGGTTGAGTTCACCCCTCCACTTT. Translated: CASSLGTGLSSPLHF. The genes are TRBV7-3 and TRBJ1-6; 9 bases fit TRBD1. Looked up from germline, CDR1 is SGHTA and CDR2 is FQGTGA. V was pared by 2 bases and J by 9 bases, with 5 bases of the junction left unmatched. This CDR3 region has 15 residues.

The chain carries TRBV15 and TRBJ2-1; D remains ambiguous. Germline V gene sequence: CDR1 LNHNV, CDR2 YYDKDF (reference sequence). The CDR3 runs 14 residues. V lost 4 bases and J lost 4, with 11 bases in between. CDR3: CATSKPTMYNEQFF. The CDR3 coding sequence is TGTGCCACCAGCAAGCCCACGATGTACAATGAGCAGTTCTTC.

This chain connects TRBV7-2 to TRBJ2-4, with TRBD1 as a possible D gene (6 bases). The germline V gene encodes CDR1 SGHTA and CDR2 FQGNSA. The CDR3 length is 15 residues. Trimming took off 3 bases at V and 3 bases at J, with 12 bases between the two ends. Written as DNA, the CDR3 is TGTGCCAGCAGCTTTGAAGGGGGTGACAAAAACATTCAGTACTTC. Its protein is CASSFEGGDKNIQYF.

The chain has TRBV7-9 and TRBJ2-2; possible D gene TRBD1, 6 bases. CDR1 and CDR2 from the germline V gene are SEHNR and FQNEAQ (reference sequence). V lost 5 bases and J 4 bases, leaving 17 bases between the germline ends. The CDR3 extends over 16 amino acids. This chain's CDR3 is CASSPASGTLTGELFF. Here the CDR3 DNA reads TGTGCCAGCAGCCCTGCTTCCGGGACACTCACCGGGGAGCTGTTTTTT.

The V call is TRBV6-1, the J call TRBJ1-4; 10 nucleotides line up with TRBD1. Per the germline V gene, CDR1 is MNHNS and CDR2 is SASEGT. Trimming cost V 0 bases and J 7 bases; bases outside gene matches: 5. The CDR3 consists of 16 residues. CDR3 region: CASSEAGRDRGEKLFF. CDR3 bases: TGTGCCAGCAGTGAAGCGGGAAGGGACAGGGGTGAAAAACTGTTTTTT.

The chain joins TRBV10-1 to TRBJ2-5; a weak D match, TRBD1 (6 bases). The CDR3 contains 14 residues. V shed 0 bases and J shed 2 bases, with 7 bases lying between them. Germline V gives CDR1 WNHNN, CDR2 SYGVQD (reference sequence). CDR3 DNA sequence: TGCGCCAGCAGTGAGTCCACAGGGCAAGAGACCCAGTACTTC. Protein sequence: CASSESTGQETQYF.

The CDR3 nucleotides read TGTGCCAGCAGCTTAGGACAGGGTATTGGTCAGCCCCAGCATTTT. Translated, it gives CASSLGQGIGQPQHF. The chain joins TRBV11-2 to TRBJ1-5; 7 nucleotides line up with TRBD1. The germline CDR1 and CDR2 sequences are SGHAT and FQNNGV. This CDR3 has 15 amino acids. J gave up 6 bases and V 1 base, and 6 bases lay outside the gene matches. The full variable domain, in which reference TRBV11-2 and TRBJ1-5 provide the parts outside the CDR3, is EAGVAQSPRYKIIEKRQSVAFWCNPISGHATLYWYQQILGQGPKLLIQFQNNGVVDDSQLPKDRFSAERLKGVDSTLKIQPAKLEDSAVYLCASSLGQGIGQPQHFGDGTRLSIL.

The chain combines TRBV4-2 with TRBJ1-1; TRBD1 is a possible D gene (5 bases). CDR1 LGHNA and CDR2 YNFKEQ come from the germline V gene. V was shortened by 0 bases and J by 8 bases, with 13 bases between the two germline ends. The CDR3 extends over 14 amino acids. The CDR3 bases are TGTGCCAGCAGCCAAGACAGGGCCTCAGTAGAAGCTTTCTTT. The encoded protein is CASSQDRASVEAFF.

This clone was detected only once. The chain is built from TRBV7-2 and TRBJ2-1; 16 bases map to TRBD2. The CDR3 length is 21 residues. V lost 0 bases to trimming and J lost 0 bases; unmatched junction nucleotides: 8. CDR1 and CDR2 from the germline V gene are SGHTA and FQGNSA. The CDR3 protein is CASSLATGLAGGKSSYNEQFF. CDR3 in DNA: TGTGCCAGCAGCTTAGCCACGGGACTAGCGGGGGGGAAGAGCTCCTACAATGAGCAGTTCTTC.

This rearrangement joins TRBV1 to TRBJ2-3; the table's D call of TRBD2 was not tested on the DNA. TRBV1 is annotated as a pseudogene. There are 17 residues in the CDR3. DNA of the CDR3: TGCACCAGCAGCCTTAGGTTAGCGGGCCCCTTGCCAGATACGCAGTATTTT. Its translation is CTSSLRLAGPLPDTQYF.

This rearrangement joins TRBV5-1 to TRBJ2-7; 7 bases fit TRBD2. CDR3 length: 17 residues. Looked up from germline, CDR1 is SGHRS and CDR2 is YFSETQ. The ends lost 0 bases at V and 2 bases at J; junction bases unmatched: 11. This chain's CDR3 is CASSLGRLASPTYEQYF. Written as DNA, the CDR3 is TGCGCCAGCAGCTTGGGCCGACTAGCCTCCCCGACCTACGAGCAGTACTTC.

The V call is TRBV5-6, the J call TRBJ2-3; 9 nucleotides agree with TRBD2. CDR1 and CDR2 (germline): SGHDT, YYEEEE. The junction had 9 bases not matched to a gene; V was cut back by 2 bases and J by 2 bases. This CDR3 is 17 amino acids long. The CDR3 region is CASSFPLAGGTTDTQYF. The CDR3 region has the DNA TGTGCCAGCAGCTTTCCCCTCGCGGGGGGGACCACAGATACGCAGTATTTT.

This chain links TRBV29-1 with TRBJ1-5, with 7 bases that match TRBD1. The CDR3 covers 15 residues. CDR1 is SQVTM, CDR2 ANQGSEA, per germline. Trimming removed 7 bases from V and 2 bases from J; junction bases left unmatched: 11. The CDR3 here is CSASAGTVGNQPQHF. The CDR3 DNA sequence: TGCAGCGCCTCGGCGGGGACAGTTGGCAATCAGCCCCAGCATTTT.

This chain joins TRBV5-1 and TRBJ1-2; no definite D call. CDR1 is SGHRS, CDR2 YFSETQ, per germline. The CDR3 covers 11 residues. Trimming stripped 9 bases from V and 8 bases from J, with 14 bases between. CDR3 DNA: TGCGCCATCAAGGAGGGTGTCGGCTACACCTTC. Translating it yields CAIKEGVGYTF.

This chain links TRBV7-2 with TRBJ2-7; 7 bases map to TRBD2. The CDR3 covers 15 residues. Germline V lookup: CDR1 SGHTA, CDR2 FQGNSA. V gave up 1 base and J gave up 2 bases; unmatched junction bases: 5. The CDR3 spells CASSLEGLVPYEQYF. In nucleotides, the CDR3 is TGTGCCAGCAGCTTAGAAGGACTAGTCCCCTACGAGCAGTACTTC.

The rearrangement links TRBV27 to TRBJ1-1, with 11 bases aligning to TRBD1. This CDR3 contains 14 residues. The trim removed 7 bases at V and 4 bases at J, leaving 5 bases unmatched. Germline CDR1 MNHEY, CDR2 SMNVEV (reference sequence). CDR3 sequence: CASTPGQGATEAFF. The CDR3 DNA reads TGTGCCAGCACCCCTGGACAGGGGGCCACTGAAGCTTTCTTT.

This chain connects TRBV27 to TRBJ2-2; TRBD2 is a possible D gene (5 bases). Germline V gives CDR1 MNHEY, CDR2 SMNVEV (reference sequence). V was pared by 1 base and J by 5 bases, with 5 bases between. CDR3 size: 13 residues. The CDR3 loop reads CASSLWETGELFF. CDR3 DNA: TGTGCCAGCAGTTTATGGGAGACCGGGGAGCTGTTTTTT.

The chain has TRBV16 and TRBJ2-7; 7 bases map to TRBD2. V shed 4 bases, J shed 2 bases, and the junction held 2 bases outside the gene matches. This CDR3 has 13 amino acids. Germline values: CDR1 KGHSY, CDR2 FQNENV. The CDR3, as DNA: TGTGCCAGCAGCCGGGGGGGGGCCTACGAGCAGTACTTC. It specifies CASSRGGAYEQYF.

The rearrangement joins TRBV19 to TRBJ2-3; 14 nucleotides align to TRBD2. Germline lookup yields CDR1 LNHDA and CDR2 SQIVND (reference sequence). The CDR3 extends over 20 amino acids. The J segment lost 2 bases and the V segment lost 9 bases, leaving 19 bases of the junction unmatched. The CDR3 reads CARALPGLAGDEAYTDTQYF. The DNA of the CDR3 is TGTGCCAGGGCCCTTCCGGGACTAGCGGGAGATGAGGCCTACACAGATACGCAGTATTTT.

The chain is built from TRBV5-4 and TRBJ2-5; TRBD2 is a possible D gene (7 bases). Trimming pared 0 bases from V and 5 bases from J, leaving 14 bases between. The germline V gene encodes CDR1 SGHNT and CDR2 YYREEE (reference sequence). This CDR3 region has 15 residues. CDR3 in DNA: TGTGCCAGCAGCTTGGGTACGGGGGGCATGGAGACCCAGTACTTC. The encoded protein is CASSLGTGGMETQYF.

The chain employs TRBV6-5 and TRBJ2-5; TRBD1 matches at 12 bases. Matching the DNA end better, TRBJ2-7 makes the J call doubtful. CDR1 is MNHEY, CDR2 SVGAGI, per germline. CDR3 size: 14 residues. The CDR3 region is CASSSGQGAYEQYF. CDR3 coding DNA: TGTGCCAGCAGTTCGGGACAGGGGGCTTACGAGCAGTACTTC.

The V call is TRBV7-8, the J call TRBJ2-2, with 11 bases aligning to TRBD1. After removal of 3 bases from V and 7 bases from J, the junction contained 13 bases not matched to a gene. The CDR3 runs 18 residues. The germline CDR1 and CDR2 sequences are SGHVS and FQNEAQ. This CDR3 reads CASSFRTRDRGKGGELFF. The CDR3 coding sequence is TGTGCCAGCAGCTTTCGAACCCGGGACAGGGGGAAGGGCGGGGAGCTGTTTTTT.

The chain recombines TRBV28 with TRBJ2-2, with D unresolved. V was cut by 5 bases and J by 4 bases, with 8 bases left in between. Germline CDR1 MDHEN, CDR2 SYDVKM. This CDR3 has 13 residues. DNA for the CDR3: TGTGCCAGCAGTCGATACTTCACCGGGGAGCTGTTTTTT. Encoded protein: CASSRYFTGELFF.

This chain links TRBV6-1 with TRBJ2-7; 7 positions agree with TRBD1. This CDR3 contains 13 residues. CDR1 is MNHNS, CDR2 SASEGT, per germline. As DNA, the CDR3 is TGTGCCAGCAGAGAAGACAGGGCCTACGAGCAGTACGTC. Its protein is CASREDRAYEQYV.

The CDR3 loop is CASTIGSEQFF. The CDR3 coding sequence is TGTGCCAGTACCATCGGGAGTGAGCAGTTCTTC. This chain uses TRBV19 with TRBJ2-1; maybe TRBD2 (6 bases). Germline-derived CDR1 and CDR2 are LNHDA and SQIVND (reference sequence). This CDR3 spans 11 amino acids. Trimming removed 7 bases at V and 9 bases at J, with 10 bases between.